Listed below are T cell receptor beta chains from one sample, sequenced in a study of blood T cell repertoires in COVID-19. Sequencing used immunoSEQ multiplex PCR; TCRdb keeps in-frame clones, though not all of them. The data show 280,000 or so clones, 85% to 90% seen once. Sequencing input: peripheral blood. The receptors shown here come from a human donor in a cohort sampled during active COVID-19. Both conserved end residues are part of each CDR3. A D gene is named only where the DNA matches it firmly. Clone size is given for some rows only: seen once, a few or many times, or a class if the clone is expanded.

v_gene: TRBV28; j_gene: TRBJ1-5; abundance: .; d_gene: .; CDR3aa: CASMKQRDNQPQHF; CDR3nt: TGTGCCAGCATGAAGCAGCGCGACAATCAGCCCCAGCATTTT
v_gene: TRBV3-1/TRBV3-2; j_gene: TRBJ2-3; abundance: .; d_gene: .; CDR3aa: CASSDRGARTDTQYF; CDR3nt: TGTGCCAGCAGCGACCGTGGGGCGCGCACAGATACGCAGTATTTT
v_gene: TRBV6-5; j_gene: TRBJ2-3; abundance: .; d_gene: .; CDR3aa: CASSYSNPAGDTQYF; CDR3nt: TGTGCCAGCAGTTACTCGAATCCCGCGGGAGATACGCAGTATTTT
v_gene: TRBV7-2; j_gene: TRBJ1-1; abundance: few; d_gene: .; CDR3aa: CASRPNPQVLNTEAFF; CDR3nt: TGTGCCAGCAGACCCAATCCACAGGTCCTGAACACTGAAGCTTTCTTT
v_gene: TRBV19; j_gene: TRBJ2-3; abundance: .; d_gene: .; CDR3aa: CASRDRGTDTQYF; CDR3nt: TGTGCCAGTAGGGACCGCGGGACAGATACGCAGTATTTT
v_gene: TRBV29-1; j_gene: TRBJ2-1; abundance: .; d_gene: TRBD2; CDR3aa: CSVEGTSGNNEQFF; CDR3nt: TGCAGCGTTGAAGGGACTAGCGGGAACAATGAGCAGTTCTTC
v_gene: TRBV5-4; j_gene: TRBJ1-6; abundance: .; d_gene: .; CDR3aa: CASSLVDSNSPLHF; CDR3nt: TGTGCCAGCAGCTTGGTTGACTCTAATTCACCCCTCCACTTT
v_gene: TRBV5-4; j_gene: TRBJ2-1; abundance: once; d_gene: TRBD2; CDR3aa: CASSHGAGTSGREQFF; CDR3nt: TGTGCCAGCAGCCATGGGGCCGGGACTAGCGGGAGAGAGCAGTTCTTC
v_gene: TRBV18; j_gene: TRBJ1-2; abundance: .; d_gene: .; CDR3aa: CASSPDSSYGYTF; CDR3nt: TGTGCCAGCTCCCCGGACAGTAGCTATGGCTACACCTTC
v_gene: TRBV4-2; j_gene: TRBJ2-7; abundance: .; d_gene: .; CDR3aa: CASSLGTSYEQYF; CDR3nt: TGTGCCAGCAGCCTTGGCACCTCCTACGAGCAGTACTTC
v_gene: TRBV7-9; j_gene: TRBJ1-6; abundance: once; d_gene: TRBD1; CDR3aa: CASSLRRPGQGVSPLHF; CDR3nt: TGTGCCAGCAGCTTAAGGAGACCGGGACAGGGGGTCTCACCCCTCCACTTT
v_gene: TRBV5-6; j_gene: TRBJ1-2; abundance: .; d_gene: .; CDR3aa: CVSARVPWGGGYTF; CDR3nt: TGTGTGTCCGCCAGGGTTCCGTGGGGAGGTGGCTACACCTTC
v_gene: TRBV3-1/TRBV3-2; j_gene: TRBJ2-7; abundance: .; d_gene: .; CDR3aa: CASSESGSEGYEQYF; CDR3nt: TGTGCCAGCAGTGAAAGCGGTTCCGAGGGCTACGAGCAGTACTTC
v_gene: TRBV5-1; j_gene: TRBJ1-2; abundance: .; d_gene: .; CDR3aa: CASSLAQDRPYGYTF; CDR3nt: TGCGCCAGCAGCTTGGCCCAAGACAGGCCGTATGGCTACACCTTC
v_gene: TRBV30; j_gene: TRBJ1-5; abundance: few; d_gene: .; CDR3aa: CAWSARGGLNGNQPQHF; CDR3nt: TGTGCCTGGAGTGCCCGGGGGGGGTTGAATGGCAATCAGCCCCAGCATTTT
v_gene: TRBV5-5; j_gene: TRBJ2-7; abundance: .; d_gene: .; CDR3aa: CASSLASGSFYEQYF; CDR3nt: TGTGCCAGCAGCTTGGCGAGCGGTTCCTTCTACGAGCAGTACTTC
v_gene: TRBV18; j_gene: TRBJ2-5; abundance: .; d_gene: TRBD2; CDR3aa: CASSPRGLAGQETQYF; CDR3nt: TGTGCCAGCTCACCACGGGGACTAGCGGGACAAGAGACCCAGTACTTC
v_gene: TRBV9; j_gene: TRBJ1-3; abundance: .; d_gene: .; CDR3aa: CASSVGGPLKGGNTIYF; CDR3nt: TGTGCCAGCAGCGTAGGGGGTCCCCTTAAGGGGGGAAACACCATATATTTT
v_gene: TRBV25-1; j_gene: TRBJ2-1; abundance: .; d_gene: .; CDR3aa: CASSEYGSGSYNEQFF; CDR3nt: TGTGCCAGCAGTGAATACGGCAGCGGATCCTACAATGAGCAGTTCTTC
v_gene: TRBV4-1; j_gene: TRBJ2-6; abundance: .; d_gene: TRBD1; CDR3aa: CASSQDAQGQGWVANVLTF; CDR3nt: TGCGCCAGCAGCCAAGATGCCCAAGGACAGGGCTGGGTGGCCAACGTCCTGACTTTC
v_gene: TRBV27; j_gene: TRBJ2-3; abundance: .; d_gene: .; CDR3aa: CASSSAGTDTQYF; CDR3nt: TGTGCCAGCAGTTCGGCAGGGACAGATACGCAGTATTTT
v_gene: TRBV5-1; j_gene: TRBJ2-7; abundance: .; d_gene: TRBD2; CDR3aa: CASSRVGGKRDEQYF; CDR3nt: TGCGCCAGCAGCCGCGTGGGGGGGAAAAGGGACGAGCAGTACTTC